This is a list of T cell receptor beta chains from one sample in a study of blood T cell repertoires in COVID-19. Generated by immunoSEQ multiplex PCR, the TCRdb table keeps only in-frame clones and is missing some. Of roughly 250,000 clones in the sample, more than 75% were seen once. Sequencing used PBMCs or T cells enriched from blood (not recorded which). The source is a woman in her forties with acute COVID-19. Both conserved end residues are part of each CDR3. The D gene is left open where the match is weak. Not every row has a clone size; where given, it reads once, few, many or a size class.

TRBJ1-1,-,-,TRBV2,TGTGCCAGCAAGGACAGTGGGAACACTGAAGCTTTCTTT,CASKDSGNTEAFF
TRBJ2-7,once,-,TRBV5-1,TGCGCCAGCAGCTTGGTACAGACCTACGAGCAGTACTTC,CASSLVQTYEQYF
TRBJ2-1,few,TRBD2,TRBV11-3,TGTGCCAGCAGCTTAGTGGCGGGAGGGTATAATGAGCAGTTCTTC,CASSLVAGGYNEQFF
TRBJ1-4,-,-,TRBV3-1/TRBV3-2,TGTGCCAGCAGCCAACCTACTCGGACAGTTATGAGGGAAAAACTGTTTTTT,CASSQPTRTVMREKLFF
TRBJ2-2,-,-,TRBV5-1,TGCGCCAGCAGCTTGACAGGAGGGACCGGGGAGCTGTTTTTT,CASSLTGGTGELFF
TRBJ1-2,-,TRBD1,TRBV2,TGTGCCAGGGGTTCCCGAGGGGGCGCGTATGGCTACACCTTC,CARGSRGGAYGYTF
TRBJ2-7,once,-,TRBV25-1,TGTGCCAGCAGCCGAACTGGGGGCGGGACTACCTACGAGCAGTACTTC,CASSRTGGGTTYEQYF
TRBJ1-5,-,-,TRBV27,TGTGCCAGCAGTTTATCGGTCGACAGTGGGCAGCCCCAGCATTTT,CASSLSVDSGQPQHF
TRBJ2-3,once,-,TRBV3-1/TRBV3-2,TGTGCCAGCAGCTCCATAACTAGACACACAGATACGCAGTATTTT,CASSSITRHTDTQYF
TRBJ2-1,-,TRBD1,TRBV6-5,TGTGCCAGCGATAGACAGGGTCTGGACAATGAGCAGTTCTTC,CASDRQGLDNEQFF
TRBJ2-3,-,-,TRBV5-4,TGTGCCAGCAGCCCCGGCGGGGTGGGCACAGATACGCAGTATTTT,CASSPGGVGTDTQYF
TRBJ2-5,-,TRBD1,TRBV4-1,TGCGCCAGCAGCCGCCGGACAGGAGTAGAGACCCAGTACTTC,CASSRRTGVETQYF
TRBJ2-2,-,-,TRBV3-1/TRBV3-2,TGTGCCAGCAGCCAAATGGGGGGCACCGGGGAGCTGTTTTTT,CASSQMGGTGELFF
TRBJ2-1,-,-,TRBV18,TGTGCCAGCACATGGACTGCGGACAATGAGCAGTTCTTC,CASTWTADNEQFF
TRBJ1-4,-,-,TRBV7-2,TGTGCCAGCAGCAGTCACCGGGAAAAGCGGAATGAAAAACTGTTTTTT,CASSSHREKRNEKLFF
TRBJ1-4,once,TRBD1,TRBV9,TGTGCCAGCAGCACGGACAGGGAAAATGAAAAACTGTTTTTT,CASSTDRENEKLFF
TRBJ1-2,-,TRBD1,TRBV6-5,TGTGCCAGCAATGCGGACAGGAACTATGGCTACACCTTC,CASNADRNYGYTF
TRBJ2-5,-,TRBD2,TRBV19,TGTGCCAGTAGTCCCCAACTAGCGGGGAACCAAGAGACCCAGTACTTC,CASSPQLAGNQETQYF
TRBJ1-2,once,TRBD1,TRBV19,TGTGCCAGTAGTCCTGGACAGGCTAACTATGGCTACACCTTC,CASSPGQANYGYTF
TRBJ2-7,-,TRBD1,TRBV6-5,TGTGCCAGCACTAACCGGACAGGGGCGTACGAGCAGTACTTC,CASTNRTGAYEQYF
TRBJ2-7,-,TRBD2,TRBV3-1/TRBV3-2,TGTGCCTCCTCGGGCGGGAGTCTTTACGAGCAGTACTTC,CASSGGSLYEQYF
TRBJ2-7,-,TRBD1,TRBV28,TGTGCCAGCAGTCCTGACAGGGCCGCCTACGAGCAGTACTTC,CASSPDRAAYEQYF
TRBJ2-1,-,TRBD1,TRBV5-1,TGCGCCAGCAGCCCGGAGGGGACAGGGGTCCTCCGACTCTACAATGAGCAGTTCTTC,CASSPEGTGVLRLYNEQFF
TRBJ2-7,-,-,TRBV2,TGTGCCAGCATGCGTAACAGGGAGGGCGAGCAGTACTTC,CASMRNREGEQYF
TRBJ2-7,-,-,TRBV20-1,TGCAGTGCTAGTCAACCGGGACATCCTTCCTACGAGCAGTACTTC,CSASQPGHPSYEQYF
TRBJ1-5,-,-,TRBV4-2,TGTGCCAGCAGCCCCGCGGCAGTTGATCAGCCCCAGCATTTT,CASSPAAVDQPQHF
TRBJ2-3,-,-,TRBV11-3,TGTGCCAGCAGCGCGCAGGGGTCAGATACGCAGTATTTT,CASSAQGSDTQYF
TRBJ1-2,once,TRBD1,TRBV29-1,TGCAGCGTTGAAGTTTTACGGGCAGGGGGCGTAGGTGGCTACACCTTC,CSVEVLRAGGVGGYTF
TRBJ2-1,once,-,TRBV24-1,TGTGCCACCAGTCGACCCGGCGGTTACAATGAGCAGTTCTTC,CATSRPGGYNEQFF
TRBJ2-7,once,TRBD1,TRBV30,TGTGCCTGGAGTCCCCTGGGGAACAGGGGGCTCGACGAGCAGTACTTC,CAWSPLGNRGLDEQYF
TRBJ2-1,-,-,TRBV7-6,TGTGCCAGCAGCTTTCTTCCGGGACACGAAACAAACAATGAGCAGTTCTTC,CASSFLPGHETNNEQFF
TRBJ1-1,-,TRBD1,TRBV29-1,TGCAGCGTTAATCCCGGGACAGGGGGCGTTGGGGCTGAAGCTTTCTTT,CSVNPGTGGVGAEAFF
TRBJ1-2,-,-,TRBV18,TGTGCCAGCTCACCCATCTCCATCAGGCGTGACTATGGCTACACCTTC,CASSPISIRRDYGYTF
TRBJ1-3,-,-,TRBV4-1,TGCGCCAGCAGCCAAATTCAGACACTAGGCGGAAACACCATATATTTT,CASSQIQTLGGNTIYF
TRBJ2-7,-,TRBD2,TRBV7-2,TGTGCCAGCAGCCTCGCCCCTAGCGGGAGTTACGAGCAGTACTTC,CASSLAPSGSYEQYF
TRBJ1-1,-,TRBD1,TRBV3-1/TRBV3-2,TGTGCCAGCAGCGACACAGGGGTTAACACTGAAGCTTTCTTT,CASSDTGVNTEAFF
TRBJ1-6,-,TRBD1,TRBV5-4,TGTGCCAGCAGCTTCCAACAGGGGAGTAATTCACCCCTCCACTTT,CASSFQQGSNSPLHF
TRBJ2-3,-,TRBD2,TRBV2,TGTGCCAGCAGTGGCCCTAGCGGGAGCACAGATACGCAGTATTTT,CASSGPSGSTDTQYF
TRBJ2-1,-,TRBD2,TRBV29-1,TGCAGCGTTGACGGGCGGGAGCGCTACAATGAGCAGTTCTTC,CSVDGRERYNEQFF
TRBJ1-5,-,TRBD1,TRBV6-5,TGTGCCAGCAGTCGTAAACAGGGGACAACGCAGCCCCAGCATTTT,CASSRKQGTTQPQHF
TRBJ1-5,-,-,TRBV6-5,TGTGCCAGCAGTAGGGGGTTTAATCAGCCCCAGCATTTT,CASSRGFNQPQHF
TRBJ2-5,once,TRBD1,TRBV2,TGTGCCAGCGGCTTGGACAGGTACCAAGAGACCCAGTACTTC,CASGLDRYQETQYF
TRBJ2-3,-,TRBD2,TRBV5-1,TGCGCCAGCAGCCCCCTAGCGGTCCGGGATACGCAGTATTTT,CASSPLAVRDTQYF
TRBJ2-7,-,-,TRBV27,TGTGCCAGCAGTTCGGACTTAACGATGGGCTACGAGCAGTACTTC,CASSSDLTMGYEQYF
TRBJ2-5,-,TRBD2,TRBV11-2,TGTGCCAGCAGCTTAGATGGACTAGCGGGAGGAAAGCAGTACTTC,CASSLDGLAGGKQYF
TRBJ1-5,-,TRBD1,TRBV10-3,TGTGCCACTTGGACAGGGATCAGTAGCAATCAGCCCCAGCATTTT,CATWTGISSNQPQHF
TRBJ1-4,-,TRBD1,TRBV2,TGTGCCAGCAGTCAAACCGCAGGGGGAAGGGTTGAAAAACTGTTTTTT,CASSQTAGGRVEKLFF
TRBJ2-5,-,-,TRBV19,TGTGCCACCAGATACCAAGAGACCCAGTACTTC,CATRYQETQYF
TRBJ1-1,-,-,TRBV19,TGTGCCAGTAGTATTACGACAGGGAACACTGAAGCTTTCTTT,CASSITTGNTEAFF